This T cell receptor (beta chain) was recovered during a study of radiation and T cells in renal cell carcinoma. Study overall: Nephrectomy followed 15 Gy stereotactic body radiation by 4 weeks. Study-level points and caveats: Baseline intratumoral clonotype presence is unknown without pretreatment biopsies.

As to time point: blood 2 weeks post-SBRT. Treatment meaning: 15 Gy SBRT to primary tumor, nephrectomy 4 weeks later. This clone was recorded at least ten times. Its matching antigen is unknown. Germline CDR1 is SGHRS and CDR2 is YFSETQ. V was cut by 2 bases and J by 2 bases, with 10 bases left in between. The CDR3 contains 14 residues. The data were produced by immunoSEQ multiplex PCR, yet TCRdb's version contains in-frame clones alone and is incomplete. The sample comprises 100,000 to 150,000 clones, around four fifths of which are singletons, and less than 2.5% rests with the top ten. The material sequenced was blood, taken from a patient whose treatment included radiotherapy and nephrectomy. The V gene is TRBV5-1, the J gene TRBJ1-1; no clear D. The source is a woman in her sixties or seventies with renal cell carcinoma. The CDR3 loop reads CASSFYSDNTEAFF. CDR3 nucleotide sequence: TGCGCCAGCAGCTTCTACAGTGATAACACTGAAGCTTTCTTT.